A single T cell receptor beta chain is shown here with its context. No antigen is known for it. Semi-nested PCR with Nested Universal Primer A followed constant-region reverse priming of full-length variable regions. TCRdb called the 5' RACE reads again in MiXCR, with one record for every CDR3 protein. The data contain around 50,000 distinct CDR3 sequences, less than 30% of them singletons. Trimming shortened V by 1 base and J by 3 bases, and 15 bases separated the two germline ends. The germline V gene has CDR1 DFQATT and CDR2 SNEGSKA (reference sequence). This CDR3 region has 15 residues. Notes on the study in general: Tumor memory CD4+ T cell TCR gene usage was found to cluster with blood and lymph node memory CD4+ cells and with lymph node naive CD4+ cells.

Tregs were sorted as CD4+CD25+CD127-/low cells. This receptor was identified in a female donor with breast cancer. The gene calls are TRBV20-1 and TRBJ1-1; a weak D match, TRBD1 (6 bases). Sequencing was performed on tumor-infiltrating Tregs sorted from the breast tumor. The CDR3 nucleotides read TGCAGTGCTAGAGTCTATCAGGGGAGGGACACTGAAGCTTTCTTT. Encoded protein: CSARVYQGRDTEAFF.